The rows below give T cell receptor beta chains drawn from one sample of a study of naive and memory T cell subsets. One entry per CDR3 protein, called by TCRdb with MiXCR from the UMI-ligation and nested PCR reads. Of about 85,000 distinct CDR3 sequences detected, roughly 13% appear once; the ten largest clones hold 0.75% to 1%. Sequencing used central memory CD4+ T cells from blood. These receptors all come from a human donor in good health. Both conserved end residues are part of each CDR3. Each record gives: CDR3 length, clone size, V gene, D gene, J gene, CDR3 DNA, CDR3 protein. A D gene is named only where the DNA matches it firmly. Expanded clones get a size class; other rows say once, few or many, or leave the size out.

16	NA	TRBV28	TRBD1	TRBJ1-4	TGTGCCAGCAGTAATTTCCAGGGGGCAACTAATGAAAAACTGTTTTTT	CASSNFQGATNEKLFF
15	many	TRBV12-3/TRBV12-4	NA	TRBJ1-1	TGTGCCAGCAGCTCCTCGGACGGGGCGAACACTGAAGCTTTCTTT	CASSSSDGANTEAFF
13	NA	TRBV7-2	NA	TRBJ2-1	TGTGCCAGCAGCTTGACGTGGTACAATGAGCAGTTCTTC	CASSLTWYNEQFF
14	few	TRBV14	TRBD2	TRBJ2-1	TGTGCCAGCAGCCAAGGACTAGCAAGTGGTGAGCAGTTCTTC	CASSQGLASGEQFF
17	few	TRBV5-1	TRBD1	TRBJ1-1	TGCGCCAGCAGCCTCGGCTTAAGACAGGGGAGAAGAACTGAAGCTTTCTTT	CASSLGLRQGRRTEAFF
13	NA	TRBV7-9	NA	TRBJ1-1	TGTGCCAGCAGCCAGGAAGTAGGACAGGAAGCTTTCTTT	CASSQEVGQEAFF
13	few	TRBV20-1	NA	TRBJ2-7	TGCAGTGCTAGGGACGGGCAATCCTACGAGCAGTACTTC	CSARDGQSYEQYF
14	once	TRBV12-3/TRBV12-4	TRBD1	TRBJ1-6	TGTGCCAGCAAACAGGGGTTTTATAATTCACCCCTCCACTTT	CASKQGFYNSPLHF
15	many	TRBV6-2/TRBV6-3	TRBD2	TRBJ2-5	TGTGCCAGCAGTAACGTTGGCGCGGGAGGAGAGACCCAGTACTTC	CASSNVGAGGETQYF
13	NA	TRBV20-1	NA	TRBJ1-1	TGCAGTGCTAGAGATAAACCGCTGACTGAAGCTTTCTTT	CSARDKPLTEAFF
12	NA	TRBV29-1	NA	TRBJ2-1	TGCAGCGTTGAAGATGGGAAAGACGAGCAGTTCTTC	CSVEDGKDEQFF
15	many	TRBV20-1	NA	TRBJ1-5	TGCAGTGCTAGAGCCGGGGGGGGAAGCAATCAGCCCCAGCATTTT	CSARAGGGSNQPQHF
14	few	TRBV6-2/TRBV6-3	NA	TRBJ2-1	TGTGCCAGCAGTTACCCCGGGACCCGCGGGGAGCAGTTCTTC	CASSYPGTRGEQFF
15	NA	TRBV11-2	TRBD1	TRBJ1-1	TGTGCCAGCAGCCCAAGGGGGCGACAGGGTGGGCAGGCTTTCTTT	CASSPRGRQGGQAFF
15	NA	TRBV28	NA	TRBJ2-3	TGTGCCAGCAAGCCGGGCTCCACTAGCACAGATACGCAGTATTTT	CASKPGSTSTDTQYF
15	NA	TRBV25-1	NA	TRBJ1-6	TGTGCCAGCAGTGACCGGGGGGCCTATAATTCACCCCTCCACTTT	CASSDRGAYNSPLHF
12	NA	TRBV2	NA	TRBJ1-1	TGTGCCAGCAAAGACGAGAACACTGAAGCTTTCTTT	CASKDENTEAFF
14	NA	TRBV20-1	TRBD2	TRBJ2-5	TGCAGTGCTAGTTCGCGGGGGAGCCAAGAGACCCAGTACTTC	CSASSRGSQETQYF
12	NA	TRBV28	NA	TRBJ1-5	TGTGCCAGCAGCATGGATGGGCAGCCCCAGCATTTT	CASSMDGQPQHF
13	many	TRBV10-3	NA	TRBJ1-4	TGTGCCATCAGGGACAGCGGTAGTGAAAAACTGTTTTTT	CAIRDSGSEKLFF
13	NA	TRBV10-3	NA	TRBJ2-3	TGTGCCATCAGCCGGGACCACACAGATACGCAGTATTTT	CAISRDHTDTQYF